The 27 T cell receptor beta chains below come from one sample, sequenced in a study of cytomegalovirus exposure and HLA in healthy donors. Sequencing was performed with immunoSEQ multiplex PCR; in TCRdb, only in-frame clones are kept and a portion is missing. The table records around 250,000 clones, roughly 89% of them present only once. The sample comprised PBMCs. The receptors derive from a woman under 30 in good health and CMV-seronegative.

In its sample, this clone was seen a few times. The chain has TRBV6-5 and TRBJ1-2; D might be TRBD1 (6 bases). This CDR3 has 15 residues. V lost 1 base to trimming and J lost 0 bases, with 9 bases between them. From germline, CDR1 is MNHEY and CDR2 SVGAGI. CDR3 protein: CASSYFRGANYGYTF. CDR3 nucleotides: TGTGCCAGCAGTTACTTCAGGGGAGCTAACTATGGCTACACCTTC.

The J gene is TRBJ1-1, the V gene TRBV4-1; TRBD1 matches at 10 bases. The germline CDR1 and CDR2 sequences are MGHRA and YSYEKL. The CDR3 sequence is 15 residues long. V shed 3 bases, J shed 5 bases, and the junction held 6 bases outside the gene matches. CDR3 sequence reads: CASSQLTGGATEAFF. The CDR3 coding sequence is TGCGCCAGCAGCCAGCTGACAGGGGGCGCGACTGAAGCTTTCTTT.

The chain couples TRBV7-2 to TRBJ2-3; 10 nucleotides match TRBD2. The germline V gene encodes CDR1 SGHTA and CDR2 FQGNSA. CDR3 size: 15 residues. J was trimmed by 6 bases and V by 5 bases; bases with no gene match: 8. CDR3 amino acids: CASSVQLAGSDTQYF. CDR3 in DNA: TGTGCCAGCAGCGTCCAACTAGCGGGGTCTGATACGCAGTATTTT.

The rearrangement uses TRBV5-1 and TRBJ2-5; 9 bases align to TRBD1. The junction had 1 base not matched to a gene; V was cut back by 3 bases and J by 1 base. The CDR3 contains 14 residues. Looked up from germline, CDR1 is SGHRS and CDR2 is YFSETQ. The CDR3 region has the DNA TGCGCCAGCAGCTGGACAGGGGTCCAAGAGACCCAGTACTTC. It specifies CASSWTGVQETQYF.

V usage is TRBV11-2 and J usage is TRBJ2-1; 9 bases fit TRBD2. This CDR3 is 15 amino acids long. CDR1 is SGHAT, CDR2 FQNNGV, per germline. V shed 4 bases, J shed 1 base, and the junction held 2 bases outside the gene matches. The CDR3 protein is CASSYSGGSYNEQFF. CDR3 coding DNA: TGTGCCAGCAGCTATAGCGGGGGTTCCTACAATGAGCAGTTCTTC.

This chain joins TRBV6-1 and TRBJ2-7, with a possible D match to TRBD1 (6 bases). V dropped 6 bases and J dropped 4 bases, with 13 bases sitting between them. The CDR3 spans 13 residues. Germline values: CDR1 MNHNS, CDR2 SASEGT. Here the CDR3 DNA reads TGTGCCAGCAGCGAAACAGGGTTTTACGAGCAGTACGTC. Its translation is CASSETGFYEQYV.

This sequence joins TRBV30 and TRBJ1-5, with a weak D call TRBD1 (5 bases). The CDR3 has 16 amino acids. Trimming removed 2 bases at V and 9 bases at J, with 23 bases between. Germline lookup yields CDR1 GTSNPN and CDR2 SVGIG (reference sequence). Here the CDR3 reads CAWSITGAVGARPQHF. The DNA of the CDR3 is TGTGCCTGGAGTATAACAGGAGCCGTAGGGGCACGGCCCCAGCATTTT. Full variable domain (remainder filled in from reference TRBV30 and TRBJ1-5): SQTIHQWPATLVQPVGSPLSLECTVEGTSNPNLYWYRQAAGRGLQLLFYSVGIGQISSEVPQNLSASRPQDRQFILSSKKLLLSDSGFYLCAWSITGAVGARPQHFGDGTRLSIL.

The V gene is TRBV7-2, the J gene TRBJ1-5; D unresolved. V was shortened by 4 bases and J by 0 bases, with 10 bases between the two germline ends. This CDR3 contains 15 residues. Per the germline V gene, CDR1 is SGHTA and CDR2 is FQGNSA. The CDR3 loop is CASSSEPYSNQPQHF. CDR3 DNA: TGTGCCAGCAGCTCGGAGCCTTATAGCAATCAGCCCCAGCATTTT.

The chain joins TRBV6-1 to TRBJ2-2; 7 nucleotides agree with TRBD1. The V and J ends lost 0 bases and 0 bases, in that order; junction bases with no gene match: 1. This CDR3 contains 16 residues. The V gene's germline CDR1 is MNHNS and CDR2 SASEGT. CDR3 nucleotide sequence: TGTGCCAGCAGTGAAGCGGGGACAGCGAACACCGGGGAGCTGTTTTTT. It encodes CASSEAGTANTGELFF.

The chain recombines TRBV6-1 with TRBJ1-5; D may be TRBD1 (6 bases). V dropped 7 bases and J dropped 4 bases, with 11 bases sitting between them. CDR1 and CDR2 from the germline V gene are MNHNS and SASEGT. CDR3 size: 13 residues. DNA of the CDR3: TGTGCCAGCAAGTGGACAGAAAATCAGCCCCAGCATTTT. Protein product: CASKWTENQPQHF.

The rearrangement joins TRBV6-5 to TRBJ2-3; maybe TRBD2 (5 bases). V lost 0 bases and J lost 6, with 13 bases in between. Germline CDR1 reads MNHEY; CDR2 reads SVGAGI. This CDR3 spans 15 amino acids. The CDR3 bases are TGTGCCAGCAGTTACTCCCGGGGAAAGCTGGATACGCAGTATTTT. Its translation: CASSYSRGKLDTQYF.

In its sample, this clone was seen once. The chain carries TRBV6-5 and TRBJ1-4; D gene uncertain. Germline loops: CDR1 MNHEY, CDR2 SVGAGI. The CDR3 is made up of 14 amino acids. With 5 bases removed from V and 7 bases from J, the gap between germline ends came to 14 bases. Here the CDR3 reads CASSQEGNSEKLFF. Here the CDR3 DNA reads TGTGCCAGCAGTCAGGAGGGTAATTCTGAAAAACTGTTTTTT.

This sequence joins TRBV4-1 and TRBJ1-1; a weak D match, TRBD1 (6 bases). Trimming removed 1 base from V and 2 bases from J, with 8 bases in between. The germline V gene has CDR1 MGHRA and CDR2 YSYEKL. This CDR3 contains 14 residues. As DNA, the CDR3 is TGCGCCAGCAGCCAAGGGACAGATAACACTGAAGCTTTCTTT. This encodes CASSQGTDNTEAFF.

The CDR3, as DNA: TGTGCCAGCAGTTGTACAGGGGGGAACACTGAAGCTTTCTTT. Protein: CASSCTGGNTEAFF. This chain links TRBV27 with TRBJ1-1; TRBD1 matches 8 bases. Trimming cost V 4 bases and J 1 base; bases outside gene matches: 2. The CDR3 runs to 14 residues. Germline lookup yields CDR1 MNHEY and CDR2 SMNVEV (reference sequence).

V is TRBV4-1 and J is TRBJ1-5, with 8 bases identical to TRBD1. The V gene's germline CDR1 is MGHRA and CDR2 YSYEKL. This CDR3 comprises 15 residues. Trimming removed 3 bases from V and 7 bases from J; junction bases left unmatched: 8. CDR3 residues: CASSHPGQAHQPQHF. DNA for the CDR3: TGCGCCAGCAGCCACCCGGGACAGGCCCACCAGCCCCAGCATTTT.

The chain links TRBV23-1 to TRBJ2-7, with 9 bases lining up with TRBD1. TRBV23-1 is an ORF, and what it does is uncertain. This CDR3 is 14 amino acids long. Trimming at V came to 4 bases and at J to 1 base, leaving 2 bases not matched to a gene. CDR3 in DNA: TGCGCCAGCAGTCGGGGGACAGGGTCCTACGAGCAGTACGTC. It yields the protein CASSRGTGSYEQYV.

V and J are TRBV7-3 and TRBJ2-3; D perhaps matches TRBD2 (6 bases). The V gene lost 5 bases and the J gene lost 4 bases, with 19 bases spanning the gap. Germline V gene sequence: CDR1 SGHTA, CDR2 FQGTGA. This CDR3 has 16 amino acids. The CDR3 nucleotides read TGTGCCAGCAGCCCTCAAGGGCCTAGCGCGGCAGATACGCAGTATTTT. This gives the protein CASSPQGPSAADTQYF.

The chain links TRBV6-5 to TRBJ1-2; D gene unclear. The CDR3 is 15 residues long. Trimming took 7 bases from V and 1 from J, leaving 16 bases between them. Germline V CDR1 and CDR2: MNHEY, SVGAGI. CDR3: CASTSPRSGNYGYTF. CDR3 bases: TGTGCCAGCACCTCTCCCCGGTCCGGTAACTATGGCTACACCTTC.

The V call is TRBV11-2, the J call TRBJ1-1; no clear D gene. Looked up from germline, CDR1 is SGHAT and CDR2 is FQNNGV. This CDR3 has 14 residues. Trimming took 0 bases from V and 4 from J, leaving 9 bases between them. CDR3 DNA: TGTGCCAGCAGCTTAGAGTGGTCAGGCACTGAAGCTTTCTTT. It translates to CASSLEWSGTEAFF. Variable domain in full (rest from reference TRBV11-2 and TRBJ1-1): EAGVAQSPRYKIIEKRQSVAFWCNPISGHATLYWYQQILGQGPKLLIQFQNNGVVDDSQLPKDRFSAERLKGVDSTLKIQPAKLEDSAVYLCASSLEWSGTEAFFGQGTRLTVV.

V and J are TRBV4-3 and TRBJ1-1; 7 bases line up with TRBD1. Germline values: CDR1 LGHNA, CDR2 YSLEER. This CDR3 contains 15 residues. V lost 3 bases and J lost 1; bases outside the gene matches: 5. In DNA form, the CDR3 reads TGCGCCAGCAGCCAGGGTAGGGGGCCGAACACTGAAGCTTTCTTT. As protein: CASSQGRGPNTEAFF.

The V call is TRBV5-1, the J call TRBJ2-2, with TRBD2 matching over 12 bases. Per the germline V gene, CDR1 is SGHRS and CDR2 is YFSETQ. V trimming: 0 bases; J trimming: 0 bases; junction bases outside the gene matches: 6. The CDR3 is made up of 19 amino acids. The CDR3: CASSLVLAGGPANTGELFF. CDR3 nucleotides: TGCGCCAGCAGCTTGGTACTAGCGGGGGGCCCAGCGAACACCGGGGAGCTGTTTTTT. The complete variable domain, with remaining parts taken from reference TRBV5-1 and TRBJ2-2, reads KAGVTQTPRYLIKTRGQQVTLSCSPISGHRSVSWYQQTPGQGLQFLFEYFSETQRNKGNFPGRFSGRQFSNSRSEMNVSTLELGDSALYLCASSLVLAGGPANTGELFFGEGSRLTVL.

The CDR3 here is CASSLARQWNEQYF. CDR3 in DNA: TGTGCCAGCAGCTTAGCTCGACAGTGGAACGAGCAGTACTTC. The chain uses TRBV7-9 and TRBJ2-7; a weak D match, TRBD1 (5 bases). Germline assignment: CDR1 SEHNR and CDR2 FQNEAQ (reference sequence). CDR3 length: 14 residues. V lost 0 bases, J lost 5 bases, and 11 bases lay in between.

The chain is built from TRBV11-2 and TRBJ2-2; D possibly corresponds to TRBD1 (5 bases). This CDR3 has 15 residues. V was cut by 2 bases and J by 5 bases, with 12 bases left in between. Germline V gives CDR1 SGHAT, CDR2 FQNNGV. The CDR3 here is CASSLIQGTTGELFF. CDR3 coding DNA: TGTGCCAGCAGCTTAATTCAGGGAACAACCGGGGAGCTGTTTTTT.

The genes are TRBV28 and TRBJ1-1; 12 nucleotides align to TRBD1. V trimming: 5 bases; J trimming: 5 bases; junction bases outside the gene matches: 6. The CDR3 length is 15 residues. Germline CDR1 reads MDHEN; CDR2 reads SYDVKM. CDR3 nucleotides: TGTGCCAGCAGTGACCGGGACAGGGGGCTTACTGAAGCTTTCTTT. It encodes CASSDRDRGLTEAFF.

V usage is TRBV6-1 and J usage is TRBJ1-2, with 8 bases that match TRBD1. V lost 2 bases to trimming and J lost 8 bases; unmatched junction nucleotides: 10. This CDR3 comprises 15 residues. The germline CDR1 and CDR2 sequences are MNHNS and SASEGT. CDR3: CASSENRGVTTGYTF. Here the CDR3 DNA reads TGTGCCAGCAGTGAAAACAGGGGGGTTACTACGGGCTACACCTTC.

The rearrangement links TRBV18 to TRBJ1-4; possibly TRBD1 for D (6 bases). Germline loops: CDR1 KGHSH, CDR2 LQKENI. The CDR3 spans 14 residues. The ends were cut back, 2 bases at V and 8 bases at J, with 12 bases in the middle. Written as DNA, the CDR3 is TGTGCCAGCTCACCATCGTGGGACAACGAAAAACTGTTTTTT. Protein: CASSPSWDNEKLFF. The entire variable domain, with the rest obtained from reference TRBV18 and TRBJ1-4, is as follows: NAGVMQNPRHLVRRRGQEARLRCSPMKGHSHVYWYRQLPEEGLKFMVYLQKENIIDESGMPKERFSAEFPKEGPSILRIQQVVRGDSAAYFCASSPSWDNEKLFFGSGTQLSVL.

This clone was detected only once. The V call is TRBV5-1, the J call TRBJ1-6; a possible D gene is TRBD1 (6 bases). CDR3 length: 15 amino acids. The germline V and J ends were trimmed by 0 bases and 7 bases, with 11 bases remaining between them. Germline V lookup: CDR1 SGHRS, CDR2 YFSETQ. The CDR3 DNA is TGCGCCAGCAGCTTGGCCTGGACAGCCAATTCACCCCTCCACTTT. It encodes CASSLAWTANSPLHF.